Each of the 14 T cell receptor beta chains below was sequenced from the same sample in a study of cytomegalovirus exposure and HLA in healthy donors. The PCR was carried out with 60 Vbeta primers and 13 Jbeta primers. The protocol was immunoSEQ multiplex PCR, while the TCRdb copy is restricted to in-frame clones and leaves out a portion. The data contain 180,000 or so clones, approximately 80% of them singletons. The sample consisted of PBMCs. All receptors derive from a girl aged 5 to 17 in good health and CMV-seropositive.

This clone turned up a few times. The gene calls are TRBV19 and TRBJ1-3; D is possibly TRBD1 (6 bases). This CDR3 is built from 13 residues. Trimming cost V 8 bases and J 6 bases, with 14 bases left between them. Germline V gene data show CDR1 as LNHDA and CDR2 as SQIVND (reference sequence). The CDR3 loop is CASGYRAQNTIYF. The CDR3, as DNA: TGTGCCAGTGGCTACAGGGCTCAAAACACCATATATTTT.

This clone has just a few counts. The gene calls are TRBV29-1 and TRBJ1-1; 12 positions agree with TRBD1. The CDR3 is 15 residues long. Unmatched junction bases numbered 6, after V lost 6 bases and J lost 1 base. Germline loops: CDR1 SQVTM, CDR2 ANQGSEA. The CDR3 sequence: CSVRGTGGANTEAFF. CDR3 coding DNA: TGCAGCGTGAGGGGGACAGGGGGCGCGAACACTGAAGCTTTCTTT.

This chain links TRBV7-8 with TRBJ1-3, with a weak D call TRBD1 (5 bases). CDR1 is SGHVS and CDR2 is FQNEAQ in the germline V gene. V was shortened by 1 base and J by 2 bases, with 27 bases between the two germline ends. The length of the CDR3 is 21 residues. The CDR3 here is CASSLVWGRSGGSSPGNTIYF. CDR3 in DNA: TGTGCCAGCAGCTTAGTTTGGGGTCGGAGTGGGGGGTCAAGCCCTGGAAACACCATATATTTT.

This sequence joins TRBV9 and TRBJ1-2; TRBD1 agrees at 7 bases. Germline V gene lookup returns CDR1 SGDLS and CDR2 YYNGEE. CDR3 size: 14 residues. Trimming at V came to 2 bases and at J to 4 bases, leaving 5 bases not matched to a gene. CDR3 region: CASSVGQASYGYTF. The CDR3 region has the DNA TGTGCCAGCAGCGTTGGACAGGCTAGCTATGGCTACACCTTC.

This clone was seen only a few times. The rearrangement links TRBV5-6 to TRBJ2-6, with 9 bases matching TRBD2. The CDR3 sequence is 19 residues long. V shed 4 bases and J 0 bases; nucleotides not matched to a gene: 11. Germline CDR1 SGHDT, CDR2 YYEEEE. This CDR3 reads CASSLYSGSSFSGANVLTF. CDR3 DNA: TGTGCCAGCAGCCTTTATAGCGGGAGTTCTTTCTCTGGGGCCAACGTCCTGACTTTC.

This rearrangement joins TRBV30 to TRBJ2-7; D is possibly TRBD2 (6 bases). The CDR3 is made up of 14 amino acids. Trimming left V 5 bases short and J 0 bases short, with 14 bases between. The germline gives CDR1 GTSNPN, CDR2 SVGIG (reference sequence). CDR3 sequence: CAWGTGLPSYEQYF. The CDR3 DNA sequence: TGTGCCTGGGGAACGGGACTGCCCTCCTACGAGCAGTACTTC. The whole variable domain, remainder taken from reference TRBV30 and TRBJ2-7, is SQTIHQWPATLVQPVGSPLSLECTVEGTSNPNLYWYRQAAGRGLQLLFYSVGIGQISSEVPQNLSASRPQDRQFILSSKKLLLSDSGFYLCAWGTGLPSYEQYFGPGTRLTVT.

This chain uses TRBV19 with TRBJ1-5; D is undetermined. Germline CDR1 LNHDA, CDR2 SQIVND (reference sequence). Trimming took 3 bases from V and 3 from J, leaving 9 bases between them. The CDR3 totals 14 residues. CDR3 region: CASSMGGLNQPQHF. The CDR3 bases are TGTGCCAGTAGTATGGGTGGACTCAATCAGCCCCAGCATTTT. The whole variable domain, filled in from reference TRBV19 and TRBJ1-5, reads DGGITQSPKYLFRKEGQNVTLSCEQNLNHDAMYWYRQDPGQGLRLIYYSQIVNDFQKGDIAEGYSVSREKKESFPLTVTSAQKNPTAFYLCASSMGGLNQPQHFGDGTRLSIL.

The CDR3 is CASSFRGGQGNVGTGELFF. The CDR3, as DNA: TGTGCCAGCAGTTTTAGGGGCGGACAGGGGAATGTAGGCACCGGGGAGCTGTTTTTT. The V gene is TRBV27, the J gene TRBJ2-2; 9 bases align to TRBD1. Losses at the gene ends were 3 bases for V and 4 bases for J; bases not matched to a gene: 15. CDR3 length: 19 residues. Germline assignment: CDR1 MNHEY and CDR2 SMNVEV (reference sequence).

This chain links TRBV18 with TRBJ2-3; the match to TRBD2 covers 8 bases. This CDR3 is 18 amino acids long. With 0 bases clipped from V and 4 bases from J, the junction kept 12 bases outside the gene matches. Germline values: CDR1 KGHSH, CDR2 LQKENI. DNA for the CDR3: TGTGCCAGCTCACCACCGTGGAGCACTAGCGGCGTGGCAGATACGCAGTATTTT. This encodes CASSPPWSTSGVADTQYF.

V is TRBV7-9 and J is TRBJ2-7; D not certain. Per germline, CDR1 SEHNR and CDR2 FQNEAQ (reference sequence). Between the trimmed V and J ends, which lost 6 bases and 0 bases, there was a span of 12 bases. This CDR3 is 14 amino acids long. The CDR3 here is CASRHNTDSYEQYF. The CDR3 DNA reads TGTGCCAGCAGACACAACACCGACTCCTACGAGCAGTACTTC.

CDR3 region: CAVLKNTGELFF. The CDR3 DNA reads as TGTGCCGTACTAAAAAACACCGGGGAGCTGTTTTTT. This sequence joins TRBV9 and TRBJ2-2; D call uncertain. V shed 10 bases and J shed 2 bases, with 9 bases lying between them. The CDR3 consists of 12 residues. Per the germline V gene, CDR1 is SGDLS and CDR2 is YYNGEE.

The genes are TRBV4-3 and TRBJ2-1, with 8 bases fitting TRBD2. The V and J ends lost 1 base and 0 bases, in that order; junction bases with no gene match: 5. Germline V gene data show CDR1 as LGHNA and CDR2 as YSLEER. The CDR3 is 17 residues long. The CDR3, as DNA: TGCGCCAGCAGCCAAGGACTAGCGACAAACTCCTACAATGAGCAGTTCTTC. Translated: CASSQGLATNSYNEQFF.

V gene TRBV6-6 combines with J gene TRBJ2-5; D not certain. Trimming removed 8 bases at V and 3 bases at J, with 4 bases between. The CDR3 has 10 residues. Germline assignment: CDR1 MNHNY and CDR2 SVGAGI (reference sequence). The CDR3 bases are TGTGCCAGCGGAGAAGAGACCCAGTACTTC. Translation: CASGEETQYF.

This chain uses TRBV19 with TRBJ1-1; D is uncertain. Per the germline V gene, CDR1 is LNHDA and CDR2 is SQIVND (reference sequence). Trimming stripped 9 bases from V and 2 bases from J, with 10 bases between. This CDR3 contains 12 residues. The chain's CDR3 is CASAFTNTEAFF. In DNA form, the CDR3 reads TGTGCCAGCGCTTTTACTAACACTGAAGCTTTCTTT.